This TCR beta chain was identified during a study of T cell responses to AZD1222 COVID-19 vaccine. Study findings and constraints: Close to half of spike-specific TCRs reportedly recognize unmutated variant regions. Clonal diversity may have been underestimated in mostly white British donors.

CDR3 size: 8 residues. Germline loops: CDR1 MGHDK, CDR2 SYGVNS. Clones were sequenced by immunoSEQ multiplex PCR, and TCRdb holds only the in-frame ones, with some missing. The data show about 150,000 clones, with 87% seen just once and about a tenth held by the top ten. To note about this clone: What it recognizes is unknown. The junction departs from the called germline gene at one end, perhaps through a read error.

Pooling was applied to second doses at about 4 or about 12 weeks. The chain joins TRBV25-1 to TRBJ1-3; D is ambiguous. The receptor comes from an adult who received the AZD1222 COVID-19 vaccine. The specimen was peripheral blood, collected 28 days after the second AZD1222 dose. DNA for the CDR3: TGTGCCAGCAGTCCTAAAAGGTTT. Translating it yields CASSPKRF.